These 14 T cell receptor beta chains share one sample of origin, sequenced in a study of vaccination and CD4 T cells after COVID-19. These receptors lack a known antigen. Treatment given: approximately nine-day PBMC culture with coronavirus spike peptide pools or control peptides (ViraFEST assay). Researchers used the Oncomine TCR Beta short-read assay to sequence DNA from cultured CD4+ T cells. Using its own MiXCR run on the PCR reads, TCRdb lists one record per CDR3 protein. Here the sample spans tens of thousands of distinct CDR3 sequences, 50% being singletons. Here the sequenced sample was CD4+ T cells from blood, cultured in vitro, taken before SARS-CoV-2 vaccination. These receptors were taken from a human donor who received a COVID-19 vaccine.

The rearrangement links TRBV9 to TRBJ2-3; TRBD1 might be the D (5 bases). Trimming pared 0 bases from V and 3 bases from J, leaving 8 bases between. The length of the CDR3 is 14 residues. Germline loops: CDR1 SGDLS, CDR2 YYNGEE. The CDR3 sequence is CASSVAQGTDTQYF. CDR3 sequence (DNA): TGTGCCAGCAGCGTAGCGCAGGGAACAGATACGCAGTATTTT.

The chain joins TRBV7-9 to TRBJ2-3; no firm D call. V shed 4 bases and J shed 0 bases, with 14 bases lying between them. This CDR3 region has 16 residues. Germline values: CDR1 SEHNR, CDR2 FQNEAQ (reference sequence). CDR3 nucleotides: TGTGCCAGCAGCTCCTTACAGCAATCTAGCACAGATACGCAGTATTTT. Translating gives CASSSLQQSSTDTQYF.

This clonotype was counted only a few times. The chain joins TRBV11-3 to TRBJ2-5; 11 bases are a match to TRBD2. The germline V gene has CDR1 SGHNT and CDR2 YENEEA. CDR3 length: 17 amino acids. V dropped 6 bases and J dropped 4; count of bases not matched to a gene: 13. CDR3 coding DNA: TGTGCCAGCAGTTTTAGCGGGGGGGCCTTGCTCGGAGAGACCCAGTACTTC. It is translated as CASSFSGGALLGETQYF.

The chain joins TRBV25-1 to TRBJ2-3; D is possibly TRBD1 (5 bases). Per the germline V gene, CDR1 is MGHDK and CDR2 is SYGVNS. There are 16 residues in the CDR3. Trimming shortened V by 3 bases and J by 0 bases, and 13 bases separated the two germline ends. The CDR3 spells CASSDPRAGSTDTQYF. CDR3 DNA: TGTGCCAGCAGTGACCCTCGGGCAGGGAGCACAGATACGCAGTATTTT.

This clonotype was seen more than once but under ten times. The V call is TRBV19, the J call TRBJ1-5, with 7 bases fitting TRBD1. The CDR3 sequence is 14 residues long. In germline, CDR1 is LNHDA, CDR2 SQIVND (reference sequence). The ends lost 9 bases at V and 2 bases at J; junction bases unmatched: 7. The CDR3 DNA follows: TGTGCCAGCAGACAGGGATCGGGCAATCAGCCCCAGCATTTT. Amino acids: CASRQGSGNQPQHF.

This clonotype was detected only a few times. The chain joins TRBV24-1 to TRBJ1-2; possibly TRBD1 for D (5 bases). Trimming took off 5 bases at V and 3 bases at J, with 9 bases between the two ends. The CDR3 is 13 amino acids. Germline lookup yields CDR1 KGHDR and CDR2 SFDVKD. The CDR3 loop is CATSAGWHYGYTF. The DNA for the CDR3 is TGTGCCACCAGTGCAGGGTGGCACTATGGCTACACCTTC.

This sequence joins TRBV12-3 or TRBV12-4 and TRBJ2-5, with TRBD2 identical over 7 bases. V trimming: 6 bases; J trimming: 2 bases; junction bases outside the gene matches: 3. The CDR3 is 13 residues long. This CDR3 reads CASRPSGQETQYF. The CDR3 region has the DNA TGTGCCAGCAGGCCTAGCGGACAAGAGACCCAGTACTTC.

This chain uses TRBV5-1 with TRBJ1-2; D is uncertain. With 1 base removed from V and 2 bases from J, the gap between germline ends came to 9 bases. The CDR3 contains 14 residues. Germline CDR1 reads SGHRS; CDR2 reads YFSETQ. The CDR3: CASSLPGLNYGYTF. CDR3 DNA sequence: TGCGCCAGCAGCTTGCCGGGATTAAACTATGGCTACACCTTC. Full variable domain (remainder filled in from reference TRBV5-1 and TRBJ1-2): KAGVTQTPRYLIKTRGQQVTLSCSPISGHRSVSWYQQTPGQGLQFLFEYFSETQRNKGNFPGRFSGRQFSNSRSEMNVSTLELGDSALYLCASSLPGLNYGYTFGSGTRLTVV.

This rearrangement joins TRBV19 to TRBJ1-2; TRBD1 aligns across 11 bases. Looked up from germline, CDR1 is LNHDA and CDR2 is SQIVND (reference sequence). V was pared by 5 bases and J by 2 bases, with 7 bases of the junction left unmatched. The length of the CDR3 is 16 residues. CDR3 in DNA: TGTGCCAGTAGTGTATTCGGGACAGGGGGAAACTATGGCTACACCTTC. This gives the protein CASSVFGTGGNYGYTF.

The chain joins TRBV10-1 to TRBJ1-5; TRBD1 is a possible D gene (5 bases). The germline gives CDR1 WNHNN, CDR2 SYGVQD (reference sequence). The CDR3 covers 14 residues. V was shortened by 6 bases and J by 3 bases, with 12 bases between the two germline ends. The CDR3 DNA follows: TGCGCCAGCAGAGCCAGACAGCTCAATCAGCCCCAGCATTTT. It specifies CASRARQLNQPQHF.

The V call is TRBV7-2, the J call TRBJ1-2, with 7 bases aligning to TRBD1. The germline CDR1 and CDR2 sequences are SGHTA and FQGNSA. Unmatched junction bases numbered 4, after V lost 5 bases and J lost 4 bases. CDR3 length equals 13 residues. DNA for the CDR3: TGTGCCAGCAGCCAACAGGGGATCTATGGCTACACCTTC. It encodes CASSQQGIYGYTF.

The rearrangement uses TRBV7-9 and TRBJ1-3, with D perhaps matching TRBD1 (6 bases). From germline, CDR1 is SEHNR and CDR2 FQNEAQ (reference sequence). The CDR3 is 14 residues long. Trimming took 4 bases from V and 1 from J, leaving 8 bases between them. The CDR3 DNA follows: TGTGCCAGCAGCTCTCAGGGGTCTGGAAACACCATATATTTT. It codes for CASSSQGSGNTIYF.

This sequence joins TRBV20-1 and TRBJ2-5; the match to TRBD1 covers 9 bases. The junction had 16 bases not matched to a gene; V was cut back by 6 bases and J by 5 bases. CDR3 length equals 16 residues. Germline V gene sequence: CDR1 DFQATT, CDR2 SNEGSKA (reference sequence). The CDR3 loop reads CSARPGTGLFGETQYF. The DNA for the CDR3 is TGCAGTGCGCGACCCGGGACAGGGCTTTTTGGGGAGACCCAGTACTTC.

This clonotype was recorded only once. V and J are TRBV6-1 and TRBJ2-6; D call uncertain. This CDR3 spans 12 amino acids. V lost 4 bases to trimming and J lost 4 bases, with 2 bases between them. The germline gives CDR1 MNHNS, CDR2 SASEGT. CDR3 in DNA: TGTGCCAGCAGTGCCGGGGCCAACGTCCTGACTTTC. Amino acid sequence: CASSAGANVLTF.